A single sample gave rise to the 2 T cell receptor beta chains below, sequenced in a study of regulatory T cells in long-lasting Graves disease. Time point of the sample: persistent/refractory GD, antithyroid drugs over 5 years with positive TRAb. PBMC RNA served as the TCR library source. Through Arm-PCR of CDR3 regions and iRepertoire HTBI primers, TCR beta libraries were built. One entry per CDR3 protein, called by TCRdb with MiXCR from the multiplex PCR reads. The sample lists fewer than 600,000 distinct CDR3 sequences; 22% were seen once. This material consisted of peripheral blood mononuclear cells (PBMCs), taken when the disease was refractory, from a patient treated with antithyroid drugs. Source of these receptors: a female donor with Graves disease.

In regard to this clonotype: Since no conserved phenylalanine or tryptophan closes the CDR3, a read error is the likely cause. V and J are TRBV3-1 and TRBJ1-1, with D possibly being TRBD1 (5 bases). Per germline, CDR1 LGHDT and CDR2 YNNKEL (reference sequence). The CDR3 spans 12 residues. V was trimmed by 2 bases and J by 4 bases, leaving 5 bases between them. As DNA, the CDR3 is TGTGCCAGCAGCCAAAGGGGCACTGAAGCTTTCCTT. Amino acids: CASSQRGTEAFL.

This clonotype was recorded many times. This rearrangement joins TRBV12-3 or TRBV12-4 to TRBJ1-4, with D hard to call. This CDR3 is 16 amino acids long. Trimming left V 6 bases short and J 7 bases short, with 21 bases between. CDR3 in amino acids: CASSREEGMKSEKLFF. CDR3 DNA: TGTGCCAGCAGCCGTGAGGAGGGCATGAAGAGTGAAAAACTGTTTTTT.